Sequencing of this T cell receptor beta chain was carried out in a study of T cells in Graves' hyperthyroidism and ophthalmopathy. PBMCs were sourced from roughly 9.7 ml fresh peripheral blood. Notes on the study in general: With a median lead of approximately 6.4 months before onset, the model predicted ophthalmopathy. Most thyroid-expanded clonotypes above 0.001 were also found in blood.

This clonotype was picked up many times. As yet, its antigen is unknown. The CDR3 covers 12 residues. V was shortened by 11 bases and J by 7 bases, with 17 bases between the two germline ends. Germline assignment: CDR1 MNHNS and CDR2 SASEGT. Template material for amplifying TCR beta CDR3 regions consisted of RNA transcripts. The study used the HTBI primer set for a first-round RT-PCR of the TCR CDR3. Each CDR3 protein is one row after TCRdb ran MiXCR on the multiplex PCR reads. The repertoire holds roughly 240,000 distinct CDR3 sequences, with approximately 16% as singletons. The clonotype originates from a woman younger than 35 with Graves' ophthalmopathy. Sequencing was done on a sample of blood. V gene TRBV6-1 combines with J gene TRBJ1-2; D is undetermined. The CDR3 DNA reads as TGTGCCGCATACAACAACGCTGGTGGCTACACCTTC. Its protein product is CAAYNNAGGYTF.